This record covers a single TCR beta chain. The data were obtained in a study of blood T cell repertoires in COVID-19. In the original analysis: Amplification of reference gene primers provided the estimated nucleated cell counts. The data were produced by immunoSEQ multiplex PCR, yet TCRdb's version contains in-frame clones alone and is incomplete. V and J calls and clone size are given by that table; D and trimming were obtained from the DNA. The sample includes about 160,000 clones, about 88% of them seen just once. The CDR3 is made up of 15 amino acids. Trimming took off 3 bases at V and 0 bases at J, with 9 bases between the two ends. Germline CDR1 SGDLS, CDR2 YYNGEE.

The receptor comes from an elderly woman with acute or convalescent COVID-19. Input material: peripheral blood. The chain employs TRBV9 and TRBJ2-2; D remains ambiguous. The CDR3 DNA is TGTGCCAGCAGCGGAGCTTATTCGAACACCGGGGAGCTGTTTTTT. Encoded protein: CASSGAYSNTGELFF. The full variable domain, completed using reference TRBV9 and TRBJ2-2, is DSGVTQTPKHLITATGQRVTLRCSPRSGDLSVYWYQQSLDQGLQFLIQYYNGEERAKGNILERFSAQQFPDLHSELNLSSLELGDSALYFCASSGAYSNTGELFFGEGSRLTVL.